This passage covers 4 T cell receptor beta chains from one sample sequenced in a study of shared clonotypes between healthy human individuals. Method: immunoSEQ multiplex PCR; TCRdb's copy keeps in-frame clones and lacks some. The data contain 980,000 or so clones, 76% of them singletons. Sequenced sample: memory CD4+ T cells sorted from blood. Subset here: CD45RA-negative fraction. Receptor source: a man younger than 30 in good health.

A remark on this clone: Other nucleotide sequences in the sample specify the same CDR3. V is TRBV5-6 and J is TRBJ2-2, with D maybe TRBD2 (5 bases). The CDR3 covers 14 residues. V lost 0 bases and J 5 bases, leaving 8 bases between the germline ends. Looked up from germline, CDR1 is SGHDT and CDR2 is YYEEEE. The CDR3 sequence is CASSLVGVTGELFF. Here the CDR3 DNA reads TGTGCCAGCAGCTTGGTCGGGGTAACCGGGGAGCTGTTTTTT.

The table lists this clone with a few counts. J is TRBJ1-1 and V is TRBV18, with D possibly being TRBD1 (5 bases). This CDR3 region has 13 residues. Trimming cost V 3 bases and J 8 bases, with 13 bases left between them. The germline gives CDR1 KGHSH, CDR2 LQKENI. The CDR3 spells CASSPAGEGEAFF. The CDR3 region has the DNA TGTGCCAGCTCACCGGCAGGTGAGGGGGAAGCTTTCTTT.

This clone came up once. This chain joins TRBV27 and TRBJ2-3; 10 positions agree with TRBD2. CDR1 is MNHEY and CDR2 is SMNVEV in the germline V gene (reference sequence). CDR3 length equals 18 residues. Trimming at V came to 4 bases and at J to 1 base, leaving 11 bases not matched to a gene. CDR3 nucleotide sequence: TGTGCCAGCAGTTATACGGCTAGCGGGGGTTCCGGCACAGATACGCAGTATTTT. It yields the protein CASSYTASGGSGTDTQYF.

The sample holds one count of this clone. This chain's CDR3 is CASSVRQGTEAFF. The CDR3 DNA sequence: TGTGCCAGCAGTGTAAGACAGGGCACTGAAGCTTTCTTT. The V gene is TRBV2, the J gene TRBJ1-1; TRBD1 agrees at 7 bases. The CDR3 is made up of 13 amino acids. The germline V gene encodes CDR1 SNHLY and CDR2 FYNNEI. V lost 4 bases, J lost 4 bases, and 3 bases stayed unmatched.